This record looks at one T cell receptor beta chain sequence and its context. These data come from a study of shared clonotypes between healthy human individuals. On the study more broadly: Donors had three CD4 naive, three CD4 memory, two CD8 naive and one CD8 memory plate apiece.

Method: immunoSEQ multiplex PCR; TCRdb's copy keeps in-frame clones and lacks some. The sample lists roughly 2 million clones, about 95% occurring once. CDR1 and CDR2 from the germline V gene are SGHDN and FVKESK. The CDR3 runs 14 residues. Between the trimmed V and J ends, which lost 0 bases and 6 bases, there was a span of 12 bases. CD8 cells regarded as naive lacked CD45RO, were positively chosen for CCR7, and omitted terminally differentiated effector memory CD45RA+ cells. This receptor was identified in a man between 18 and 29 years old in good health. The chain combines TRBV14 with TRBJ2-7, with D perhaps TRBD1 (6 bases). Material: naive CD8+ T cells sorted from blood. The CDR3 region is CASSQEVRGGEQYF. The DNA of the CDR3 is TGTGCCAGCAGCCAAGAGGTCAGGGGTGGCGAGCAGTACTTC.